Detailed here is one TCR beta chain. Its antigen is currently not known. Per-nucleotide qualities are absent, and no much larger clonotype sits a single base away. The identical CDR3 is also encoded by other nucleotide sequences in the sample. CD8 naive samples were CD45RO-negative cells positively selected for CCR7, giving a CD45RA+CCR7+ population that excluded TemRA cells. Healthy HIV-negative adults with no recently reported acute infections or vaccinations were included as donors. All donors were Caucasian adults living in Nashville, Tennessee, USA. After blood collection by leukapheresis, PBMCs were isolated using Ficoll-Histopaque density gradient centrifugation and then cryopreserved in the vapor phase of liquid nitrogen. Analytical flow cytometry was used to check the purity and quantity of every magnetically sorted T cell population. From each sorted fraction, genomic DNA was isolated and quantified by UV absorbance on a Nanodrop 2000c.

The CDR3 runs 14 amino acids, cysteine and phenylalanine included. The kept DNA is CDR3 alone, 42 bases in frame from the first base. The germline V gene (reference sequence) provides CDR1 MNHNY and CDR2 SVGAGI. V and J are truncated by 4 bases and 2 bases respectively, leaving an intervening sequence of 10 bases. The data were taken from a study of shared clonotypes between healthy human individuals (dated by TCRdb to the early 2020s). For the wider study: The cohort included a few men and a couple of women between 18 and 49 years of age. For each donor, CD4 naive and CD4 memory were each given three plates, CD8 naive was given two plates, and CD8 memory was given one plate. To estimate repertoire size and how much clonotype sharing occurs between individuals, the study deeply sequenced the blood TCR repertoires of roughly 5 healthy adults. To increase sequencing depth and limit assay-specific biases, TCR repertoire library preparation and sequencing were carried out by different laboratories using diverse techniques. Each donor's leukapheresis produced roughly between roughly 0.9 and 9 billion PBMCs.

The paper as a whole reports these results and caveats: Higher generation probabilities were observed for clonotypes shared by all four sorted-subset donors than for non-shared clonotypes. Sampling was restricted to blood, and TCR repertoires in tissues likely differ from the TCR repertoires found in blood. Naive subsets generally had larger estimated clonotype richness than memory subsets did. Even with the large sequencing depth, rarefaction of the sorted-subset datasets indicated that sequencing was incomplete. Around 5% of naive CD4, roughly 3.5% of naive CD8, roughly 2.4% of memory CD4, and around 0.4% of memory CD8 clonotypes were shared across a few donors. The small number of donors limited the genetic and exposure-history diversity represented. Pairwise subsampling led to the expectation that sequencing depth would affect the degree of clonotype sharing among donors.

Using the deep immunoSEQ assay, TCR CDR3 regions were amplified from genomic DNA by multiplex PCR. Extracted genomic DNA from each cell subset was distributed evenly across all wells of several immunoSEQ 96-well plates, and each plate was treated as a replicate. For sorted subsets, about 200 ng genomic DNA, equal to 30,000 or so T cell genomes, was loaded into each replicate PCR. The purified libraries were quantified using a Qubit 3.0 fluorometer, sized with a Bioanalyzer 2100, and then quantified again using the KAPA Library Quantification kit. Each immunoSEQ 96-well plate was sequenced on its own single-read 150-cycle Illumina NextSeq 550 flow cell. Turning to the authors' computational methods: Because the immunoSEQ output held only junctional sequences and lacked quality scores, the filtering could not match the filtering applied to full-length reads. Sequences were annotated with PyIR, a Python wrapper for IgBLAST v1.9, using IMGT germline references to assign V/J genes and CDR3. Reads were filtered out if the reads had weak V/J assignments (E-value above 1e-6), no CDR3, stop codons, out-of-frame junctions, or ambiguous translated residues. V3J clonotypes were defined as sequences sharing the same inferred V gene, J gene, and CDR3 amino acid sequence. The percentage overlap between two repertoires was calculated by dividing the number of shared unique clonotypes by the size of the smaller repertoire. Repertoire richness was assessed with RTK rarefaction, the Chao1 estimator, and Recon v2.1 estimates of unobserved clonotypes. Generation probabilities for all TCRbeta clonotypes obtained by the gDNA method from a few donors were computed using OLGA. TCRdb carries this immuneACCESS record with in-frame sequences only. Its versions omit some clonotypes, under half of them owing to an unresolved V gene in the studies checked, with the rest unexplained. That table gives V, J and clone size, and the DNA gave D and trimming. This sample is represented by some 2 million clones; about 95% of them were singletons. The ten largest clonotypes hold roughly 1% of the sample.

The chain is assembled from TRBV6-6 and TRBJ2-3; the D segment could be TRBD2, given 6 matching bases. The clonotype comes from a man aged 18 to 30 in good health. Input material: naive CD8+ T cells sorted from blood. Interpreted using the paper, the cell subset or site label stands for: CD45RA+CCR7+. The nucleotides read TGTGCCAGCAGTTTAGCGGATTACACAGATACGCAGTATTTT. Its protein product is CASSLADYTDTQYF.